These 28 T cell receptor beta chains were sequenced from one sample in a study of OX40 agonist ivuxolimab in advanced cancers. The library was built by means of the immunoSEQ multiplex PCR assay. Entries here come from immuneACCESS through TCRdb and include only in-frame sequences with V and J called. Some clones fail to appear in such tables; in the studies checked, an unresolved V gene covers under half of the shortfall, and the cause of the remainder is unknown. The sample table contains 81,000 or so clones; only one count was recorded for 88% of them. Jointly, the top ten make up approximately 0.45% of the sample. This specimen was CD4+ or CD8+ T cells sorted from blood, taken in a trial of the OX40 agonist ivuxolimab. All receptors come from an adult with an advanced solid tumor such as melanoma, head and neck, liver or kidney cancer.

The chain has TRBV19 and TRBJ2-7, with 8 bases identical to TRBD1. The length of the CDR3 is 16 residues. The germline CDR1 and CDR2 sequences are LNHDA and SQIVND (reference sequence). V dropped 0 bases and J dropped 3; count of bases not matched to a gene: 7. Written as DNA, the CDR3 is TGTGCCAGTAGTATAGAGGGGACAGGCACTCTCTACGAGCAGTACTTC. Translated: CASSIEGTGTLYEQYF.

The genes are TRBV5-1 and TRBJ2-5; D might be TRBD1 or TRBD2, each matching 5 bases. The germline V gene has CDR1 SGHRS and CDR2 YFSETQ. This CDR3 spans 13 amino acids. V dropped 7 bases and J dropped 5 bases, with 15 bases sitting between them. The CDR3: CASGGTGPETQYF. For the CDR3, the DNA is TGCGCCAGCGGGGGAACGGGTCCGGAGACCCAGTACTTC.

The rearrangement uses TRBV18 and TRBJ1-2; tentative D call: TRBD1 (5 bases). Germline CDR1 is KGHSH and CDR2 is LQKENI. V was cut by 11 bases and J by 6 bases, with 22 bases left in between. The CDR3 runs 14 residues. This CDR3 reads CAGGARDGGNGYTF. CDR3 DNA: TGTGCCGGAGGGGCCCGGGACGGTGGTAATGGCTACACCTTC.

This clone was counted a single time. The CDR3 is CASSLKGASTGELFF. In nucleotides, the CDR3 is TGTGCCAGCAGCTTAAAGGGGGCGAGTACCGGGGAGCTGTTTTTT. The chain uses TRBV7-3 and TRBJ2-2; 7 bases line up with TRBD1. The J segment lost 5 bases and the V segment lost 1 base, leaving 4 bases of the junction unmatched. The CDR3 has 15 residues. Germline lookup yields CDR1 SGHTA and CDR2 FQGTGA.

The chain recombines TRBV6-1 with TRBJ2-3, with D tentatively TRBD1 (5 bases). Germline CDR1 reads MNHNS; CDR2 reads SASEGT. This CDR3 region has 15 residues. V lost 1 base to trimming and J lost 2 bases, with 10 bases between them. The CDR3 loop reads CASSEEHRTTDTQYF. CDR3 in DNA: TGTGCCAGCAGTGAAGAGCACAGGACCACAGATACGCAGTATTTT.

This chain uses TRBV7-1 with TRBJ1-1; the D is unclear. TRBV7-1 is given ORF status, its function remaining uncertain. This CDR3 is built from 12 residues. V lost 4 bases and J 5 bases, leaving 8 bases between the germline ends. As DNA, the CDR3 is TGTGCCAGCAGCTGGTCGTATACTGAAGCTTTCTTT. Translated: CASSWSYTEAFF.

The rearrangement joins TRBV18 to TRBJ1-3, with D tentatively TRBD1 (6 bases). The CDR3 runs 16 residues. Germline V gene sequence: CDR1 KGHSH, CDR2 LQKENI. V lost 3 bases to trimming and J lost 0 bases, with 12 bases between them. CDR3 loop: CASSPVGGNSGNTIYF. Written as DNA, the CDR3 is TGTGCCAGCTCACCCGTAGGGGGGAACTCTGGAAACACCATATATTTT.

This clone appeared a few times. The chain recombines TRBV19 with TRBJ1-4, with a tentative D call TRBD1 (6 bases). This CDR3 is built from 21 residues. V lost 7 bases and J lost 2, with 32 bases in between. Germline CDR1 is LNHDA and CDR2 is SQIVND (reference sequence). In DNA form, the CDR3 reads TGTGCCAGTAAGGGTGAGGGGGAATCCTCGACAATCTTTGAGACTAATGAAAAACTGTTTTTT. This encodes CASKGEGESSTIFETNEKLFF.

The chain carries TRBV5-4 and TRBJ2-7, with D perhaps given as TRBD1 or TRBD2 (5 bases each). Germline CDR1 reads SGHNT; CDR2 reads YYREEE (reference sequence). This CDR3 contains 12 residues. V was shortened by 7 bases and J by 4 bases, with 12 bases between the two germline ends. CDR3 nucleotides: TGTGCCAGCGGGTCGGGGCTTTACGAGCAGTACTTC. Translating gives CASGSGLYEQYF.

This clone has only a few counts. V gene TRBV19 combines with J gene TRBJ2-3; 8 bases align to TRBD2. V was pared by 4 bases and J by 3 bases, with 9 bases of the junction left unmatched. Germline-derived CDR1 and CDR2 are LNHDA and SQIVND (reference sequence). The length of the CDR3 is 16 residues. The DNA for the CDR3 is TGTGCCAGTAGTAGAATAGCGGGGTCCCCGACAGATACGCAGTATTTT. Its translation is CASSRIAGSPTDTQYF.

The chain uses TRBV9 and TRBJ1-5; D remains ambiguous. Germline CDR1 SGDLS, CDR2 YYNGEE. CDR3 length: 15 amino acids. The ends were cut back, 0 bases at V and 0 bases at J, with 7 bases in the middle. The CDR3 here is CASSVAPDSNQPQHF. The CDR3 DNA reads as TGTGCCAGCAGCGTAGCCCCGGATAGCAATCAGCCCCAGCATTTT.

The chain employs TRBV5-1 and TRBJ2-3, with TRBD2 as a possible D gene (6 bases). The CDR3 is made up of 16 amino acids. V was shortened by 0 bases and J by 2 bases, with 13 bases between the two germline ends. Germline assignment: CDR1 SGHRS and CDR2 YFSETQ. CDR3 residues: CASSLDRGGFTDTQYF. The CDR3, as DNA: TGCGCCAGCAGCTTGGACCGTGGGGGGTTCACAGATACGCAGTATTTT. Full variable domain (rest looked up from reference TRBV5-1 and TRBJ2-3): KAGVTQTPRYLIKTRGQQVTLSCSPISGHRSVSWYQQTPGQGLQFLFEYFSETQRNKGNFPGRFSGRQFSNSRSEMNVSTLELGDSALYLCASSLDRGGFTDTQYFGPGTRLTVL.

CDR3 bases: TGTGCCAGCAGCTCTAGCCCCGGGACTAGCGGGGATGGCGAGCAGTTCTTC. Its protein product is CASSSSPGTSGDGEQFF. The J gene is TRBJ2-1, the V gene TRBV9; 13 bases agree with TRBD2. Germline trimming cut 4 bases from V and 10 bases from J; bases unmatched to any gene: 14. From germline, CDR1 is SGDLS and CDR2 YYNGEE. The CDR3 sequence is 17 residues long.

V is TRBV6-1 and J is TRBJ1-2, with unresolved D. This CDR3 has 13 residues. V was trimmed by 4 bases and J by 9 bases, leaving 15 bases between them. Germline V gene lookup returns CDR1 MNHNS and CDR2 SASEGT. CDR3 sequence: CASSAEEALSYTF. CDR3 sequence (DNA): TGTGCCAGCAGTGCAGAGGAGGCTCTAAGCTACACCTTC.

This rearrangement joins TRBV19 to TRBJ2-5; no reliable D call. This CDR3 contains 13 residues. The germline gives CDR1 LNHDA, CDR2 SQIVND (reference sequence). With 6 bases removed from V and 3 bases from J, the gap between germline ends came to 11 bases. CDR3 sequence: CASRGLGKETQYF. The CDR3 bases are TGTGCCAGTAGAGGGTTAGGGAAAGAGACCCAGTACTTC.

V and J are TRBV27 and TRBJ2-7, with D possibly TRBD1 on 6 matching bases. Per germline, CDR1 MNHEY and CDR2 SMNVEV (reference sequence). CDR3 length: 15 residues. Trimming cost V 5 bases and J 0 bases, with 14 bases left between them. Written as DNA, the CDR3 is TGTGCCAGCAGTGGCAGGGGCTCCAGCTCCTACGAGCAGTACTTC. Translation: CASSGRGSSSYEQYF.

A few counts support this clone. The gene calls are TRBV11-2 and TRBJ2-2; a weak D match, TRBD1 (6 bases). The germline V gene encodes CDR1 SGHAT and CDR2 FQNNGV. Deletions cut 0 bases from V and 5 bases from J, with 13 bases between. The CDR3 runs 16 residues. The CDR3 DNA reads TGTGCCAGCAGCTTAGATCGGCAGGGGCAAACCGGGGAGCTGTTTTTT. Its translation is CASSLDRQGQTGELFF.

V and J are TRBV19 and TRBJ2-1, with D tentatively TRBD1 (5 bases). Trimming shortened V by 4 bases and J by 5 bases, and 6 bases separated the two germline ends. Germline CDR1 reads LNHDA; CDR2 reads SQIVND (reference sequence). There are 12 residues in the CDR3. DNA for the CDR3: TGTGCCAGTAGTAGGACAAACAATGAGCAGTTCTTC. Translating it yields CASSRTNNEQFF. The entire variable domain, with the rest obtained from reference TRBV19 and TRBJ2-1, is as follows: DGGITQSPKYLFRKEGQNVTLSCEQNLNHDAMYWYRQDPGQGLRLIYYSQIVNDFQKGDIAEGYSVSREKKESFPLTVTSAQKNPTAFYLCASSRTNNEQFFGPGTRLTVL.

The genes are TRBV19 and TRBJ2-2; 9 bases align to TRBD1. The germline V gene encodes CDR1 LNHDA and CDR2 SQIVND (reference sequence). With 3 bases clipped from V and 4 bases from J, the junction kept 6 bases outside the gene matches. This CDR3 has 16 amino acids. The CDR3 DNA follows: TGTGCCAGTAGTATCGAAGACAGGGGGATCACCGGGGAGCTGTTTTTT. As protein: CASSIEDRGITGELFF.

This sequence joins TRBV2 and TRBJ2-7; D gene uncertain. V lost 3 bases to trimming and J lost 7 bases, with 16 bases between them. The CDR3 contains 14 residues. Germline V lookup: CDR1 SNHLY, CDR2 FYNNEI. CDR3 coding DNA: TGTGCCAGCAGTGAGTCCCGCGGCCTTGGGGAGCAGTACTTC. This translates into CASSESRGLGEQYF.

The chain is built from TRBV6-1 and TRBJ1-2; 9 bases agree with TRBD1. This CDR3 contains 15 residues. Germline V lookup: CDR1 MNHNS, CDR2 SASEGT. The ends lost 6 bases at V and 0 bases at J; junction bases unmatched: 5. Here the CDR3 DNA reads TGTGCCAGCAGGCTACAGGGGGCTTCTAACTATGGCTACACCTTC. It is translated as CASRLQGASNYGYTF.

The chain employs TRBV5-1 and TRBJ2-1; D possibly corresponds to TRBD1 (6 bases). CDR1 is SGHRS and CDR2 is YFSETQ in the germline V gene. The V and J ends lost 0 bases and 1 base respectively, with 11 bases between them. The CDR3 covers 16 residues. DNA for the CDR3: TGCGCCAGCAGCTTGGCCGTGGGGGCTTCCTACAATGAGCAGTTCTTC. Translated, it gives CASSLAVGASYNEQFF.

V gene TRBV7-2 combines with J gene TRBJ2-7; TRBD1 matches 7 bases. J lost 2 bases, V lost 3 bases, and 7 bases had no gene match. The CDR3 loop spans 15 amino acids. Germline V gives CDR1 SGHTA, CDR2 FQGNSA. CDR3 sequence (DNA): TGTGCCAGCAGCTTGACGAGGGGGCCAGCCTACGAGCAGTACTTC. Encoded protein: CASSLTRGPAYEQYF.

The V and J genes are TRBV7-9 and TRBJ2-7; TRBD1 or TRBD2 may be the D gene (5 bases each). Trimming cost V 5 bases and J 3 bases, with 11 bases left between them. Germline V CDR1 and CDR2: SEHNR, FQNEAQ (reference sequence). The CDR3 has 13 amino acids. The CDR3 loop is CASSRGWDYEQYF. The CDR3 DNA sequence: TGTGCCAGCAGCCGGGGCTGGGACTACGAGCAGTACTTC.

The V call is TRBV5-1, the J call TRBJ2-7; 9 bases agree with TRBD1. Germline values: CDR1 SGHRS, CDR2 YFSETQ. The V gene end was trimmed by 8 bases and the J gene end by 4 bases; junction bases not matched to a gene: 7. The CDR3 totals 13 residues. CDR3 sequence: CASGTGSSYEQYF. The CDR3 bases are TGCGCCAGTGGGACAGGGTCTTCTTACGAGCAGTACTTC.

A word on this clone: The CDR3 ends on some other residue instead of the conserved phenylalanine or tryptophan, so this is likely a read error. The chain employs TRBV18 and TRBJ1-6, with 8 positions matching TRBD1. CDR1 KGHSH and CDR2 LQKENI come from the germline V gene. The CDR3 covers 15 residues. Trimming cost V 3 bases and J 7 bases; bases outside gene matches: 5. The CDR3 DNA is TGTGCCAGCTCACCTTCCAGGGGGCGGAATTCACCCCTCCACCTT. Residues: CASSPSRGRNSPLHL.

The chain carries TRBV18 and TRBJ1-1; D perhaps matches TRBD1 (5 bases). The CDR3 is 13 residues long. From germline, CDR1 is KGHSH and CDR2 LQKENI. V was pared by 1 base and J by 5 bases, with 8 bases between. CDR3 DNA sequence: TGTGCCAGCTCACCACTAGGGGAAACTGAAGCTTTCTTT. Its protein product is CASSPLGETEAFF.

CDR3 sequence: CASSMVPGDHTF. Here the CDR3 DNA reads TGTGCCAGTAGTATGGTTCCGGGGGACCACACCTTC. The chain links TRBV19 to TRBJ1-2, with D possibly matching TRBD1 (5 bases). In germline, CDR1 is LNHDA, CDR2 SQIVND (reference sequence). The CDR3 sequence is 12 residues long. Trimming pared 3 bases from V and 12 bases from J, leaving 14 bases between.